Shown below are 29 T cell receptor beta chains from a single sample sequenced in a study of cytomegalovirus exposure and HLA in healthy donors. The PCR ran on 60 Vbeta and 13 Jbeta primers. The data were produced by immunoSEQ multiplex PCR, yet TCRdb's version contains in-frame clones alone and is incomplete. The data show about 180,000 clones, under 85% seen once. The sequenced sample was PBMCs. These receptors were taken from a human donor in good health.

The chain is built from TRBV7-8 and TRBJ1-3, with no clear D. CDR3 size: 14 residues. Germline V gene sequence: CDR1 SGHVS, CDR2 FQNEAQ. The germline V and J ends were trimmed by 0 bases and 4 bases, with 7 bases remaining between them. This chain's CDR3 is CASSLAGRGNTIYF. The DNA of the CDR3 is TGTGCCAGCAGCTTAGCGGGGAGAGGAAACACCATATATTTT.

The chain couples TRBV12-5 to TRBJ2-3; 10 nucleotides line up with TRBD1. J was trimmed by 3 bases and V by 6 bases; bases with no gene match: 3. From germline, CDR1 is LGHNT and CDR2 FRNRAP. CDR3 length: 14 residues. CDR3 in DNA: TGTGCTAGTGGAAGGACAGGGGGGACAGATACGCAGTATTTT. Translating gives CASGRTGGTDTQYF.

The CDR3: CSGMTGRSTEAFF. In DNA, the CDR3 is TGCAGCGGGATGACAGGGAGGAGCACTGAAGCTTTCTTT. The genes are TRBV29-1 and TRBJ1-1; 7 bases line up with TRBD1. V lost 7 bases, J lost 4 bases, and 9 bases stayed unmatched. The length of the CDR3 is 13 residues. Looked up from germline, CDR1 is SQVTM and CDR2 is ANQGSEA.

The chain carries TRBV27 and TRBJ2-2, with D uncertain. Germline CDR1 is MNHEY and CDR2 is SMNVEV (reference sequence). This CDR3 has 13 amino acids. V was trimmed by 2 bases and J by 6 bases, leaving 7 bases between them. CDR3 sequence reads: CASSLRGPGELFF. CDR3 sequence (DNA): TGTGCCAGCAGTTTACGCGGCCCCGGGGAGCTGTTTTTT.

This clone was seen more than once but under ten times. CDR3 DNA: TGTGCCAGTAGTATAGCAGCGGGACAGGTGTATGGCTACACCTTC. Its translation is CASSIAAGQVYGYTF. The chain has TRBV19 and TRBJ1-2, with 8 bases matching TRBD1. The germline CDR1 and CDR2 sequences are LNHDA and SQIVND (reference sequence). V shed 1 base, J shed 5 bases, and the junction held 6 bases outside the gene matches. CDR3 size: 15 residues.

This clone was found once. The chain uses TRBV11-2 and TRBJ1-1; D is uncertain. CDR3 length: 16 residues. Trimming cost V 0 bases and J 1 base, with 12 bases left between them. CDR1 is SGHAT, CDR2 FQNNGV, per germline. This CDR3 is CASSLDRGRWNTEAFF. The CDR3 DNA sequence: TGTGCCAGCAGCTTAGATCGGGGTCGGTGGAACACTGAAGCTTTCTTT.

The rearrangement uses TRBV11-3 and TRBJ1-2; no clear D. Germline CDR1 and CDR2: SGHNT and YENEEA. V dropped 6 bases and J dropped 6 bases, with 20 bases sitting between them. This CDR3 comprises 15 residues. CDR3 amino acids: CASSSGGQQPNGYTF. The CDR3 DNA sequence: TGTGCCAGCAGTTCAGGAGGGCAGCAACCCAATGGCTACACCTTC.

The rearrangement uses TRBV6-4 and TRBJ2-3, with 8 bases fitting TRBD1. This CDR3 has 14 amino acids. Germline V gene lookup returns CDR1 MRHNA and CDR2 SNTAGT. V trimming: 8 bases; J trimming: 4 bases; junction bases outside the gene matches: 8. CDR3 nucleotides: TGTGCCAGCCGGACGACAGGGGTTTCAGATACGCAGTATTTT. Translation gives CASRTTGVSDTQYF.

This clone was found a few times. CDR3 amino acids: CASSPALTDYSYEQYF. The CDR3 DNA reads as TGTGCCAGCTCACCAGCATTGACGGACTACTCCTACGAGCAGTACTTC. V and J are TRBV18 and TRBJ2-7, with D perhaps matching TRBD2 (6 bases). Trimming took 2 bases from V and 0 from J, leaving 14 bases between them. Germline lookup yields CDR1 KGHSH and CDR2 LQKENI. This CDR3 spans 16 amino acids.

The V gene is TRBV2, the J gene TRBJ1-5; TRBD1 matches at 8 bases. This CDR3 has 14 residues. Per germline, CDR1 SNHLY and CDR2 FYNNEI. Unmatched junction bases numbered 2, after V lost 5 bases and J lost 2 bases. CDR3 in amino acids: CASSSTGGNQPQHF. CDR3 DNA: TGTGCCAGCAGTTCGACAGGGGGCAATCAGCCCCAGCATTTT.

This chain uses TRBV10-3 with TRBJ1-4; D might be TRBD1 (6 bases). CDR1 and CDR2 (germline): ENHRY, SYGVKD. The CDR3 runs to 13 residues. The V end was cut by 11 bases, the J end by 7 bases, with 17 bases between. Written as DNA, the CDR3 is TGTGCCGCGAACAGGGATCTCCGTGAAAAACTGTTTTTT. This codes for CAANRDLREKLFF.

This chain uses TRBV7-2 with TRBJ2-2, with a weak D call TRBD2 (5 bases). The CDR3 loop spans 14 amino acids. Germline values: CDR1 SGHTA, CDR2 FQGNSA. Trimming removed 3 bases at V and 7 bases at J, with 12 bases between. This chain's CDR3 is CASSLTGKNGELFF. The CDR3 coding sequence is TGTGCCAGCAGCTTGACCGGGAAAAACGGGGAGCTGTTTTTT.

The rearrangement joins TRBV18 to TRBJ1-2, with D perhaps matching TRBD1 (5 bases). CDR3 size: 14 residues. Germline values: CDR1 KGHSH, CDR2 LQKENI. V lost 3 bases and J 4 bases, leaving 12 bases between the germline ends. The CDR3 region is CASSPGTEFYGYTF. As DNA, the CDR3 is TGTGCCAGCTCACCCGGGACTGAATTCTATGGCTACACCTTC.

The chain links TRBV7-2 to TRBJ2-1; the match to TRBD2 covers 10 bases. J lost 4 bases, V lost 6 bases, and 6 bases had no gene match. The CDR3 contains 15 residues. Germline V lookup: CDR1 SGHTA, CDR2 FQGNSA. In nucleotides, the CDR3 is TGTGCCAGCAGGAAAACTAGCGGGAATTACAATGAGCAGTTCTTC. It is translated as CASRKTSGNYNEQFF.

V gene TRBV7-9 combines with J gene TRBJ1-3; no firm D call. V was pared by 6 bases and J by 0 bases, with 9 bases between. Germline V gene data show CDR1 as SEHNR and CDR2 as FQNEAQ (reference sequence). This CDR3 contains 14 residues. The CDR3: CASSTTSSGNTIYF. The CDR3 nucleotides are TGTGCCAGCAGTACTACTAGCTCTGGAAACACCATATATTTT.

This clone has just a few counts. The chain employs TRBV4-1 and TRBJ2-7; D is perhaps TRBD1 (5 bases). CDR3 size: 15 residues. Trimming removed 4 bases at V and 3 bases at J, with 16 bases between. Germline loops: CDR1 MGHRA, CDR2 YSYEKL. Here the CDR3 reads CASSPSSHQGYEQYF. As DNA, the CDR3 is TGCGCCAGCAGCCCCTCCTCCCACCAGGGCTACGAGCAGTACTTC.

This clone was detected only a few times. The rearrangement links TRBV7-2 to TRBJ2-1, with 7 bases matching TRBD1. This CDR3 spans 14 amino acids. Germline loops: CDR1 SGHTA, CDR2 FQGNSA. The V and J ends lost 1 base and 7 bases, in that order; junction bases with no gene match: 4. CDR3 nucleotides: TGTGCCAGCAGCTTAGAGACAGGGCTAAATGAGCAGTTCTTC. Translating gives CASSLETGLNEQFF.

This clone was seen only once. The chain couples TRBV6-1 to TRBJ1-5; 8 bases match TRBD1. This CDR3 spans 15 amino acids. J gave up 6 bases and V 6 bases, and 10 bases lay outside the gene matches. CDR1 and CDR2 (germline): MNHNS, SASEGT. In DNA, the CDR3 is TGTGCCAGCAGCTATGACAGGGGTACGGGTCAGCCCCAGCATTTT. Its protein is CASSYDRGTGQPQHF.

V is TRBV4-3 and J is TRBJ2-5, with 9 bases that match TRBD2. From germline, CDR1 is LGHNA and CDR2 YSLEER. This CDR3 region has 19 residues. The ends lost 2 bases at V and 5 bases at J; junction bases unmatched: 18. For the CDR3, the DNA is TGCGCCAGCAGCCAATCAACTATACCGGGACTAGCATTGTCGGAGACCCAGTACTTC. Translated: CASSQSTIPGLALSETQYF.

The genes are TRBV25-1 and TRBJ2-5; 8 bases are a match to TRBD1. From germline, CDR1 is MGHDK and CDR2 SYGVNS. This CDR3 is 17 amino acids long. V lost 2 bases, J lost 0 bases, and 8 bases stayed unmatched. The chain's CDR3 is CASSEAGTGRYQETQYF. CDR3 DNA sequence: TGTGCCAGCAGTGAAGCCGGGACAGGAAGATACCAAGAGACCCAGTACTTC.

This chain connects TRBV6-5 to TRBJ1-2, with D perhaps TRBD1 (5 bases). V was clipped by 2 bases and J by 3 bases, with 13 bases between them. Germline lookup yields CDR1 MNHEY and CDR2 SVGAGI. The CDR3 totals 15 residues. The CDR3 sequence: CASSYPRAGDYGYTF. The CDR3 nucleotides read TGTGCCAGCAGTTACCCGAGAGCGGGGGACTATGGCTACACCTTC.

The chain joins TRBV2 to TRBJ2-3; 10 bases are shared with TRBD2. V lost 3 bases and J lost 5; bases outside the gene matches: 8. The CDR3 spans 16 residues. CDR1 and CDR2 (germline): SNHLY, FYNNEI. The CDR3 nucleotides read TGTGCCAGCAGTGATCGAGCGGGGGGGCGTGGAGATACGCAGTATTTT. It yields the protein CASSDRAGGRGDTQYF.

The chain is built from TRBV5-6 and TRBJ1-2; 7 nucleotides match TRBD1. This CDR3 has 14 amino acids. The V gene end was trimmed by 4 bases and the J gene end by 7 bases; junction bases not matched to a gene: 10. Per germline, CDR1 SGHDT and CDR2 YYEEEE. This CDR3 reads CASSMVDRESGYTF. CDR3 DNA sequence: TGTGCCAGCAGCATGGTTGACAGGGAGTCTGGCTACACCTTC.

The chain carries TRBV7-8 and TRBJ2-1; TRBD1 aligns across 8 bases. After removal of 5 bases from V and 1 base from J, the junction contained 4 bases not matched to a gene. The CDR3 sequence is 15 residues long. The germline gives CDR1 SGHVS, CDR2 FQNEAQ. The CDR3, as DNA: TGTGCCAGCAGCCCCGGACAGGGATCCTACAATGAGCAGTTCTTC. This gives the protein CASSPGQGSYNEQFF.

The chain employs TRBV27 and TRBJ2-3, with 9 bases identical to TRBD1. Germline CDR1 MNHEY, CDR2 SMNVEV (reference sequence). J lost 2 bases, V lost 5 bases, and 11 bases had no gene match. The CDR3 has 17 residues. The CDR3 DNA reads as TGTGCCAGCAGTCTCCCAACGGGACAGGGTCACACAGATACGCAGTATTTT. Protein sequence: CASSLPTGQGHTDTQYF.

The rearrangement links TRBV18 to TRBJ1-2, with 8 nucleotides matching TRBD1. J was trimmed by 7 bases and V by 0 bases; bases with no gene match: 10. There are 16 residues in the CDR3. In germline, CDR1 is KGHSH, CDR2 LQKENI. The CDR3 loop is CASSPPGDRSIRGYTF. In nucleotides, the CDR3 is TGTGCCAGCTCACCACCGGGGGACAGGAGTATTCGTGGCTACACCTTC.

CDR3 sequence: CASSTTGTGGVGGGYTF. In nucleotides, the CDR3 is TGTGCCAGCAGCACGACCGGGACAGGGGGCGTCGGCGGTGGCTACACCTTC. The chain carries TRBV7-9 and TRBJ1-2, with TRBD1 matching 12 bases. The CDR3 consists of 17 residues. V gave up 5 bases and J gave up 7 bases; unmatched junction bases: 14. CDR1 and CDR2 from the germline V gene are SEHNR and FQNEAQ (reference sequence).

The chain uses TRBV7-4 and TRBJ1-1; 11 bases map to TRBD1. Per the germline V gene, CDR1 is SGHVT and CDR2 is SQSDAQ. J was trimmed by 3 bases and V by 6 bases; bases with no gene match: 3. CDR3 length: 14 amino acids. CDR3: CASSWDRGYTEAFF. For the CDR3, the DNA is TGTGCCAGCAGTTGGGACAGGGGGTACACTGAAGCTTTCTTT.

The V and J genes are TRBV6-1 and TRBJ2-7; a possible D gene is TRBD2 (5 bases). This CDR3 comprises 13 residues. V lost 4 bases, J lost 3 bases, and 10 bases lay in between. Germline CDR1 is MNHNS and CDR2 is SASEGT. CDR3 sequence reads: CASSGLAGYEQYF. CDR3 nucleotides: TGTGCCAGCAGTGGGCTAGCTGGCTACGAGCAGTACTTC.